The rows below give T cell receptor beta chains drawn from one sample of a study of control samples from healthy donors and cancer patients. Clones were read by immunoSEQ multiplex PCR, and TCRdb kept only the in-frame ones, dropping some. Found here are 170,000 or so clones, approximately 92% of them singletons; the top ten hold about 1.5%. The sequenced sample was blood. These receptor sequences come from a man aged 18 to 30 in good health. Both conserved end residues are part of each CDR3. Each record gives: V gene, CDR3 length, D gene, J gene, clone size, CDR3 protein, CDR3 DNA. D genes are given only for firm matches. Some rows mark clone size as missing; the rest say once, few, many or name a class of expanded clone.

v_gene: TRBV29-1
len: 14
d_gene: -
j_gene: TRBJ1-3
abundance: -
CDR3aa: CSVGSGAAGNTIYF
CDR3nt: TGCAGCGTTGGTTCGGGGGCGGCTGGAAACACCATATATTTT

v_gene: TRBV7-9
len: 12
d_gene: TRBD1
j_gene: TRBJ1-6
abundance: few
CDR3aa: CATRDSNSPLHF
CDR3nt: TGTGCCACCCGGGACAGTAATTCACCCCTCCACTTT

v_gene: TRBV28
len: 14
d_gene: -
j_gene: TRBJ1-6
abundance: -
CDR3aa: CASVLSQGGSPLHF
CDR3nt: TGTGCCAGCGTCCTCTCCCAGGGAGGGTCACCCCTCCACTTT

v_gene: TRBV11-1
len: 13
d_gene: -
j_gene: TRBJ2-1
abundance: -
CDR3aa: CASSAPGQTEQFF
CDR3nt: TGTGCCAGCAGCGCCCCCGGTCAAACTGAGCAGTTCTTC

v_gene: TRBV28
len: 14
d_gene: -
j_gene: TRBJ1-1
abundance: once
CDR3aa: CASSYNRVRTEAFF
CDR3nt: TGTGCCAGCAGTTACAACAGGGTACGCACTGAAGCTTTCTTT

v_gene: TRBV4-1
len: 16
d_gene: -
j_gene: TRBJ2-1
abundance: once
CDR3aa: CASSPPRDLEGDEQFF
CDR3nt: TGCGCCAGCAGCCCGCCCCGGGACCTGGAGGGGGATGAGCAGTTCTTC

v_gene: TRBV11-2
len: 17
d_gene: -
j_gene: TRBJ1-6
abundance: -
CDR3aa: CASSRSPAGAYNSPLHF
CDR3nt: TGTGCCAGCAGCCGCTCGCCGGCAGGGGCCTATAATTCACCCCTCCACTTT

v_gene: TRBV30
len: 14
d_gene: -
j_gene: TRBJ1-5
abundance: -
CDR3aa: CAWTSGGSHQPQHF
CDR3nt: TGTGCCTGGACCTCGGGCGGGTCGCATCAGCCCCAGCATTTT

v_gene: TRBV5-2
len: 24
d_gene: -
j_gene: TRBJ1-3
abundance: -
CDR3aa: CASNSPDPRPKRGGWTCSGNTIYF
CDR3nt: TGTGCCAGCAACTCCCCCGATCCTAGGCCGAAGCGGGGGGGGTGGACCTGCTCTGGAAACACCATATATTTT

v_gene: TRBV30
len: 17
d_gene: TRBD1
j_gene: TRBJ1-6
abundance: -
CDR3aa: CAWSVLFVLQGIRPLHF
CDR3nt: TGTGCCTGGAGTGTACTTTTCGTGTTACAGGGGATCAGGCCCCTCCACTTT

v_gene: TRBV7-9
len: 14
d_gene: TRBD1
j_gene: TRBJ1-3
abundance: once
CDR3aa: CASSQGQPGDTIYF
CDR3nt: TGTGCCAGCAGCCAGGGACAGCCCGGGGACACCATATATTTT

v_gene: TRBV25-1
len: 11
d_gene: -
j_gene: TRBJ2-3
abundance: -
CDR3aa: CASSLQDTQYF
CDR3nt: TGTGCCAGCAGCTTACAAGATACGCAGTATTTT

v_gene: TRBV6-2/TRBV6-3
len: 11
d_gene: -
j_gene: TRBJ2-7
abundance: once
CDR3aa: CASSSAYEQYF
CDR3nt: TGTGCCAGCAGTTCCGCGTACGAGCAGTACTTC

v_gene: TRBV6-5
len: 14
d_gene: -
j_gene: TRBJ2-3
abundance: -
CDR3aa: CASSPGPSTDTQYF
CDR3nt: TGTGCCAGCAGCCCGGGGCCTAGCACAGATACGCAGTATTTT

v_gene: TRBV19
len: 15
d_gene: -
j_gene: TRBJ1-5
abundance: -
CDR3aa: CASSIIRMGNQPQHF
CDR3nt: TGTGCCAGTAGTATAATAAGGATGGGAAATCAGCCCCAGCATTTT

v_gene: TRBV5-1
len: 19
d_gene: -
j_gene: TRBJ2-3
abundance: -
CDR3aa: CASSLVDYRDIVSTDTQYF
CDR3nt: TGCGCCAGCAGCTTGGTTGACTACCGGGACATCGTTAGCACAGATACGCAGTATTTT

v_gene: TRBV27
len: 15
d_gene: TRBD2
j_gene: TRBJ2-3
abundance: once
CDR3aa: CASSLLAASFDTQYF
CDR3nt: TGTGCCAGCAGCCTCCTAGCGGCCTCATTTGATACGCAGTATTTT

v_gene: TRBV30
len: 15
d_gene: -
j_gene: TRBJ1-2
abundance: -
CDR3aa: CAWSVLLGGNYGYTF
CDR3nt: TGTGCCTGGAGTGTACTATTGGGGGGTAACTATGGCTACACCTTC

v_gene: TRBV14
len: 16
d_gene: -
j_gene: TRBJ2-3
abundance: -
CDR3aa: CASSHPTGRATDTQYF
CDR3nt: TGTGCCAGCTCCCATCCAACAGGGAGGGCCACAGATACGCAGTATTTT

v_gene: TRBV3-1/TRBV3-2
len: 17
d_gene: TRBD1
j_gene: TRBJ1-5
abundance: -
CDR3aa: CASSQSGQGYSNQPQHF
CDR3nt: TGTGCCAGCAGCCAATCCGGACAGGGATATAGCAATCAGCCCCAGCATTTT

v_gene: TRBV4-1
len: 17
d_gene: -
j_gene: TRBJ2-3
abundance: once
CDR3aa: CASSQRHGGASTDTQYF
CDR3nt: TGCGCCAGCAGCCAAAGGCACGGCGGGGCTAGCACAGATACGCAGTATTTT

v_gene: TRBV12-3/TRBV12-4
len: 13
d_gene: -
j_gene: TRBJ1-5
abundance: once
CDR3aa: CASSRNSNQPQHF
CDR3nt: TGTGCCAGCAGTAGGAACAGCAATCAGCCCCAGCATTTT

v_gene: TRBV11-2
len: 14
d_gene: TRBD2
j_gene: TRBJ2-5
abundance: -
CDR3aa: CASSERGGLQTQYF
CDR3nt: TGTGCCAGCAGCGAGCGGGGGGGCTTGCAGACCCAGTACTTC

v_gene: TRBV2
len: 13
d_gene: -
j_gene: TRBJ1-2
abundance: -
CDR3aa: CASRGTWNYGYTF
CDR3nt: TGTGCCAGCAGAGGGACATGGAACTATGGCTACACCTTC

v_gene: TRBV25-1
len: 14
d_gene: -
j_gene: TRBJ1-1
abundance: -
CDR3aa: CASSESGRGTEAFF
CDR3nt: TGTGCCAGCAGTGAATCAGGACGGGGCACTGAAGCTTTCTTT

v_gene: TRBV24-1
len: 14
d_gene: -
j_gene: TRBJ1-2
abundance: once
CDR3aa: CATSDPTTNYGYTF
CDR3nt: TGTGCCACCAGTGACCCGACAACTAACTATGGCTACACCTTC

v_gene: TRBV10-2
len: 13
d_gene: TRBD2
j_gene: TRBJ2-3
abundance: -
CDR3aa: CASGITSGDTQYF
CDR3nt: TGCGCCAGCGGGATAACTAGCGGGGATACGCAGTATTTT

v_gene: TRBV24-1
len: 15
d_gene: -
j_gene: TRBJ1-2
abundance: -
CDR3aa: CATSDPLSGVGGYTF
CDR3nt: TGTGCCACCAGTGACCCTCTTTCAGGGGTTGGCGGCTACACCTTC

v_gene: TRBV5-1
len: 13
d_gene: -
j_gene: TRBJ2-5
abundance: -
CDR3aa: CASGSSPEETQYF
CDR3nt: TGCGCCAGCGGGTCTAGCCCCGAAGAGACCCAGTACTTC

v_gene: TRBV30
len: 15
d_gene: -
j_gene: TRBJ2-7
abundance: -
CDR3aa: CAWSAQGLVGYEQYF
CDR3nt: TGTGCCTGGAGTGCTCAGGGCTTGGTCGGTTACGAGCAGTACTTC

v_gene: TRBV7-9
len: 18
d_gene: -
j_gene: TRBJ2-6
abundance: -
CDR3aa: CASSLRNSPSSGANVLTF
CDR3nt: TGTGCCAGCAGCTTGAGGAACAGCCCGTCCTCTGGGGCCAACGTCCTGACTTTC

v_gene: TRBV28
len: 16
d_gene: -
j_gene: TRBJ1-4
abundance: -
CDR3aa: CASSFLAANSNEKLFF
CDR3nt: TGTGCCAGCAGTTTCCTCGCGGCTAACTCGAATGAAAAACTGTTTTTT

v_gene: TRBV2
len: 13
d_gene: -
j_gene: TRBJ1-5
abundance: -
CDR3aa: CASSVLGFQPQHF
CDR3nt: TGTGCCAGCAGTGTCTTGGGCTTTCAGCCCCAGCATTTT

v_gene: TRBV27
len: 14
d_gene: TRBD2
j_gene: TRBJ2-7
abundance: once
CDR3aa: CASRPAGGIYEQYF
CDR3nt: TGTGCCAGCAGACCAGCGGGGGGGATCTACGAGCAGTACTTC

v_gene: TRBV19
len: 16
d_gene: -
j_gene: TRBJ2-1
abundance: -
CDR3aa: CASSSGPQGAYNEQFF
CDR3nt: TGTGCCAGTAGTTCCGGGCCCCAAGGTGCCTACAATGAGCAGTTCTTC

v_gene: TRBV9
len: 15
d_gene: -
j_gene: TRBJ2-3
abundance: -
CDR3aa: CASSVGGGGTDTQYF
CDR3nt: TGTGCCAGCAGCGTCGGTGGCGGAGGCACAGATACGCAGTATTTT

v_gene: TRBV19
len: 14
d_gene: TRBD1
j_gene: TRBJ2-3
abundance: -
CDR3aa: CASSTGTGGETQYF
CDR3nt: TGTGCCAGTAGTACCGGGACAGGGGGCGAAACGCAGTATTTT

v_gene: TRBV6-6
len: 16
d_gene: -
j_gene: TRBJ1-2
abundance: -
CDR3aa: CASSYGGGRVNYGYTF
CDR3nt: TGTGCCAGCAGTTACGGGGGGGGACGGGTTAACTATGGCTACACCTTC

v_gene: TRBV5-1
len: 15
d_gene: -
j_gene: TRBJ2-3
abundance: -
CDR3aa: CASSLADRRSDTQYF
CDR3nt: TGCGCCAGCAGCTTGGCCGATCGGAGATCAGATACGCAGTATTTT

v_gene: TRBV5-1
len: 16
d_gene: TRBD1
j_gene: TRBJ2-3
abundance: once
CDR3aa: CASSLRTGGGTDTQYF
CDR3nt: TGCGCCAGCAGCTTGAGGACAGGGGGCGGCACAGATACGCAGTATTTT

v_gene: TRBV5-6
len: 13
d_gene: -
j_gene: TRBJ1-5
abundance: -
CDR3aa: CASSLDRVQPQHF
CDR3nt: TGTGCCAGCAGCTTGGACAGGGTCCAGCCCCAGCATTTT

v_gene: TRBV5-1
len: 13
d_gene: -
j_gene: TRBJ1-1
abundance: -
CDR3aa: CASSFGPNTEAFF
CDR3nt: TGCGCCAGCAGCTTCGGGCCGAACACTGAAGCTTTCTTT

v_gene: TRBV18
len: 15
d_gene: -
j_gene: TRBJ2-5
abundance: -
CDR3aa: CASSLPIRGSETQYF
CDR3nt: TGTGCCAGCTCACTACCAATCAGGGGTTCGGAGACCCAGTACTTC

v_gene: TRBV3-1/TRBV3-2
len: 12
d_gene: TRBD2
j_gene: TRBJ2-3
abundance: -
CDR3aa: CASSVSGDTQYF
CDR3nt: TGTGCCAGCAGCGTTAGCGGGGATACGCAGTATTTT

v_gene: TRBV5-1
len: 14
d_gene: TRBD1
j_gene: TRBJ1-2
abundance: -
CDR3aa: CASSMRTGRGGYTF
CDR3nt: TGCGCCAGCAGCATGCGGACAGGGCGAGGAGGCTACACCTTC

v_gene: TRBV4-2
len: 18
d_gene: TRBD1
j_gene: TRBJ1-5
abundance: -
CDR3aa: CASSQERGTGAGNQPQHF
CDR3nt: TGTGCCAGCAGCCAAGAGAGGGGGACAGGGGCGGGTAATCAGCCCCAGCATTTT

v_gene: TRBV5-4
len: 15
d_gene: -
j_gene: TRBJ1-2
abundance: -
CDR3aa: CASSKSGGLNYGYTF
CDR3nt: TGTGCCAGCAGCAAGTCGGGGGGGCTTAACTATGGCTACACCTTC

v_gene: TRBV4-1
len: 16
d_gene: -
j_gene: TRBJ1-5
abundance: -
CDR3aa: CASSQVFSRADQPQHF
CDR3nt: TGCGCCAGCAGCCAAGTTTTTAGCAGGGCGGATCAGCCCCAGCATTTT

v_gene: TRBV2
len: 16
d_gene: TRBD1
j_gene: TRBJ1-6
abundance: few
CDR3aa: CASSEAAGGTSSPLHF
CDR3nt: TGTGCCAGCAGTGAAGCCGCAGGGGGGACGTCTTCACCCCTCCACTTT

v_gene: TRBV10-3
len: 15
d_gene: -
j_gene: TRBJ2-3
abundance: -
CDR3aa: CAISDPGPVTDTQYF
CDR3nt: TGTGCCATCAGTGACCCGGGACCTGTCACAGATACGCAGTATTTT

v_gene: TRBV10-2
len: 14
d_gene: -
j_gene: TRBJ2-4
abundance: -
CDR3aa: CASSRDLEDNIQYF
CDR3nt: TGCGCCAGCAGCCGGGACCTAGAAGATAACATTCAGTACTTC

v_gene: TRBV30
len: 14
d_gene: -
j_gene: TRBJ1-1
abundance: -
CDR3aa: CAWSVLGGNTEAFF
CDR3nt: TGTGCCTGGAGTGTACTGGGGGGGAACACTGAAGCTTTCTTT

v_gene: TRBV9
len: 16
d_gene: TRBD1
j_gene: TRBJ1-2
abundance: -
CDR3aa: CASSAYSGTGEYGYTF
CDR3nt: TGTGCCAGCAGCGCGTATTCCGGGACAGGGGAGTATGGCTACACCTTC

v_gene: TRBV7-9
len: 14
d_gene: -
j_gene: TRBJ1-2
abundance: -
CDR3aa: CASSGNGGDYGYTF
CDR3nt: TGTGCCAGCAGCGGGAATGGGGGGGATTATGGCTACACCTTC

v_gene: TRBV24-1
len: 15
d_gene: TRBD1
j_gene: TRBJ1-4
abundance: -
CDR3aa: CATSDPGTGNEKLFF
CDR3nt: TGTGCCACCAGTGATCCCGGGACAGGAAATGAAAAACTGTTTTTT